One sample yielded the 19 T cell receptor beta chains listed below, sequenced in a study of cytomegalovirus exposure and HLA in healthy donors. Vbeta (60) and Jbeta (13) primers were used in the PCR. Clones were sequenced by immunoSEQ multiplex PCR, and TCRdb holds only the in-frame ones, with some missing. The sample has more than 150,000 clones; over 65% are singletons. The specimen was PBMCs. These TCRs come from a man in his late teens or twenties in good health and CMV-seronegative.

This chain joins TRBV6-1 and TRBJ1-5; maybe TRBD1 (5 bases). Germline CDR1 and CDR2: MNHNS and SASEGT. CDR3 length: 13 residues. V was pared by 4 bases and J by 6 bases, with 10 bases between. CDR3 in DNA: TGTGCCAGCAGTGGCCAGGGTGGTCAGCCCCAGCATTTT. This codes for CASSGQGGQPQHF.

This chain connects TRBV7-2 to TRBJ2-3; D gene unclear. CDR1 is SGHTA, CDR2 FQGNSA, per germline. V dropped 1 base and J dropped 2 bases, with 13 bases sitting between them. The CDR3 loop spans 16 amino acids. CDR3 sequence reads: CASSLVAPPLTDTQYF. The CDR3 DNA is TGTGCCAGCAGCTTAGTAGCACCCCCCCTCACAGATACGCAGTATTTT.

V and J are TRBV18 and TRBJ1-5; tentative D call: TRBD1 (5 bases). Germline CDR1 is KGHSH and CDR2 is LQKENI. Trimming stripped 3 bases from V and 6 bases from J, with 12 bases between. The CDR3 extends over 14 amino acids. The CDR3 coding sequence is TGTGCCAGCTCACCCCAGGGAGGAGGTCAGCCCCAGCATTTT. This sequence encodes CASSPQGGGQPQHF.

The chain combines TRBV30 with TRBJ1-5; D gene ambiguous. V shed 4 bases and J shed 6 bases, with 10 bases lying between them. Germline CDR1 is GTSNPN and CDR2 is SVGIG (reference sequence). The CDR3 extends over 12 amino acids. This chain's CDR3 is CAWNRGSQPQHF. The DNA for the CDR3 is TGTGCCTGGAACCGAGGGAGTCAGCCCCAGCATTTT.

The V gene is TRBV12-5, the J gene TRBJ2-3; possible D gene TRBD2, 5 bases. Germline CDR1 reads LGHNT; CDR2 reads FRNRAP. Trimming removed 3 bases from V and 0 bases from J, with 13 bases in between. CDR3 length: 16 amino acids. CDR3 DNA sequence: TGTGCTAGTGGTTTACCGAGTGGAGGAAGCACAGATACGCAGTATTTT. Translating it yields CASGLPSGGSTDTQYF. Variable domain in full (rest from reference TRBV12-5 and TRBJ2-3): DARVTQTPRHKVTEMGQEVTMRCQPILGHNTVFWYRQTMMQGLELLAYFRNRAPLDDSGMPKDRFSAEMPDATLATLKIQPSEPRDSAVYFCASGLPSGGSTDTQYFGPGTRLTVL.

The gene calls are TRBV2 and TRBJ2-1, with D perhaps TRBD2 (6 bases). This CDR3 is 12 amino acids long. The germline V gene has CDR1 SNHLY and CDR2 FYNNEI. Trimming pared 6 bases from V and 9 bases from J, leaving 12 bases between. The CDR3 DNA follows: TGTGCCAGCAGAAGGCAGCGGGCTGAGCAGTTCTTC. Encoded protein: CASRRQRAEQFF.

The chain uses TRBV19 and TRBJ1-2; D remains ambiguous. The CDR3 runs 10 residues. Looked up from germline, CDR1 is LNHDA and CDR2 is SQIVND (reference sequence). CDR3 in amino acids: CAPTRYGYTF. The CDR3 DNA reads as TGTGCTCCCACGAGGTATGGCTACACCTTC. Together with reference TRBV19 and TRBJ1-2, the CDR3 gives the full variable domain: DGGITQSPKYLFRKEGQNVTLSCEQNLNHDAMYWYRQDPGQGLRLIYYSQIVNDFQKGDIAEGYSVSREKKESFPLTVTSAQKNPTAFYLCAPTRYGYTFGSGTRLTVV.

This chain joins TRBV5-1 and TRBJ2-5; D unclear. V gave up 0 bases and J gave up 5 bases, with 17 bases separating them. CDR3 size: 16 residues. Per the germline V gene, CDR1 is SGHRS and CDR2 is YFSETQ. Written as DNA, the CDR3 is TGCGCCAGCAGCTTGGGTACCGGAGATGCATATGAGACCCAGTACTTC. This encodes CASSLGTGDAYETQYF.

The chain links TRBV6-5 to TRBJ1-2, with 8 bases identical to TRBD1. Germline V lookup: CDR1 MNHEY, CDR2 SVGAGI. The trim removed 6 bases at V and 7 bases at J, leaving 7 bases unmatched. CDR3 length: 13 amino acids. The CDR3 protein is CASSPTGGGGYTF. DNA for the CDR3: TGTGCCAGCAGCCCCACAGGGGGAGGTGGCTACACCTTC.

The sample holds one count of this clone. V is TRBV4-3 and J is TRBJ2-3, with 12 nucleotides matching TRBD2. Germline assignment: CDR1 LGHNA and CDR2 YSLEER. J lost 0 bases, V lost 0 bases, and 13 bases had no gene match. The CDR3 runs 21 residues. The CDR3 DNA sequence: TGCGCCAGCAGCCAAGAATCGACTAGGCTAGCGGGGGGGCGGAGCACAGATACGCAGTATTTT. It codes for CASSQESTRLAGGRSTDTQYF.

This clone was counted a single time. The rearrangement uses TRBV7-9 and TRBJ1-2; D not resolved. Trimming pared 3 bases from V and 7 bases from J, leaving 9 bases between. The CDR3 contains 12 residues. Germline CDR1 reads SEHNR; CDR2 reads FQNEAQ (reference sequence). The CDR3 sequence: CASSLRNSGYTF. CDR3 coding DNA: TGTGCCAGCAGCTTGAGGAATTCTGGCTACACCTTC. The full variable domain, completed using reference TRBV7-9 and TRBJ1-2, is DTGVSQNPRHKITKRGQNVTFRCDPISEHNRLYWYRQTLGQGPEFLTYFQNEAQLEKSRLLSDRFSAERPKGSFSTLEIQRTEQGDSAMYLCASSLRNSGYTFGSGTRLTVV.

The V gene is TRBV11-3, the J gene TRBJ2-7; 8 nucleotides match TRBD1. After removal of 1 base from V and 5 bases from J, the junction contained 10 bases not matched to a gene. CDR1 and CDR2 (germline): SGHNT, YENEEA. The CDR3 sequence is 16 residues long. Here the CDR3 DNA reads TGTGCCAGCAGCTTAGGAGAGGGCAGGGGGCGTCACGAGCAGTACTTC. This codes for CASSLGEGRGRHEQYF.

CDR3 DNA sequence: TGCGCCAGCAGCCCAGGACAGGGGGCGTCGAACACTGAAGCTTTCTTT. Protein product: CASSPGQGASNTEAFF. The V and J genes are TRBV5-1 and TRBJ1-1, with 11 bases lining up with TRBD1. V lost 4 bases to trimming and J lost 1 base; unmatched junction nucleotides: 6. The germline V gene encodes CDR1 SGHRS and CDR2 YFSETQ. CDR3 size: 16 residues.

CDR3 DNA: TGTGCCAGCAGTCTCATCTCCGGGATCAGGCGGGACTATGGCTACACCTTC. It encodes CASSLISGIRRDYGYTF. This sequence joins TRBV28 and TRBJ1-2; unclear D gene. Trimming removed 5 bases at V and 3 bases at J, with 22 bases between. Germline V gives CDR1 MDHEN, CDR2 SYDVKM. The CDR3 length is 17 residues.

The chain links TRBV7-9 to TRBJ1-1; 10 bases align to TRBD1. This CDR3 contains 15 residues. After removal of 5 bases from V and 5 bases from J, the junction contained 8 bases not matched to a gene. Germline CDR1 and CDR2: SEHNR and FQNEAQ (reference sequence). In nucleotides, the CDR3 is TGTGCCAGCAGCCGAACAGGGACAGGGGAGACTGAAGCTTTCTTT. Its translation is CASSRTGTGETEAFF.

This sequence joins TRBV21-1 and TRBJ2-5; the table's D gene call, TRBD1, was not cross checked with the DNA. TRBV21-1 is deemed a pseudogene. CDR3 length: 14 amino acids. Here the CDR3 reads CASSLDRVGETQYF. CDR3 DNA: TGTGCCAGCAGCCTGGACAGGGTTGGGGAGACCCAGTACTTC.

The J gene is TRBJ2-7, the V gene TRBV9; 9 nucleotides match TRBD1. V dropped 4 bases and J dropped 5; count of bases not matched to a gene: 7. The CDR3 totals 14 residues. Germline assignment: CDR1 SGDLS and CDR2 YYNGEE. CDR3 in DNA: TGTGCCAGCAGCTCACGACAGGGGGTCGACGAGCAGTACTTC. It codes for CASSSRQGVDEQYF.

The rearrangement joins TRBV15 to TRBJ2-3; D may be TRBD2 (6 bases). Trimming cost V 3 bases and J 3 bases, with 16 bases left between them. In germline, CDR1 is LNHNV, CDR2 YYDKDF (reference sequence). The CDR3 has 16 amino acids. CDR3: CATSRVSGPPTDTQYF. As DNA, the CDR3 is TGTGCCACCAGCAGGGTTAGCGGACCTCCAACAGATACGCAGTATTTT. Combining the CDR3 with reference TRBV15 and TRBJ2-3 gives the whole variable domain DAMVIQNPRYQVTQFGKPVTLSCSQTLNHNVMYWYQQKSSQAPKLLFHYYDKDFNNEADTPDNFQSRRPNTSFCFLDIRSPGLGDTAMYLCATSRVSGPPTDTQYFGPGTRLTVL.

V and J are TRBV7-9 and TRBJ2-3; 7 bases line up with TRBD2. Germline assignment: CDR1 SEHNR and CDR2 FQNEAQ (reference sequence). The CDR3 length is 17 residues. V gave up 1 base and J gave up 2 bases; unmatched junction bases: 9. The CDR3 loop reads CASSLGLTGGPTDTQYF. CDR3 bases: TGTGCCAGCAGCTTAGGACTGACGGGAGGCCCCACAGATACGCAGTATTTT.